The 3 T cell receptor beta chains listed next were all sequenced from one sample in a study of T cell responses to AZD1222 COVID-19 vaccine. Sequencing used immunoSEQ multiplex PCR; TCRdb keeps in-frame clones, though not all of them. The sample gives about 93,000 clones, roughly 85% of which show up once; 5% to 7.5% is in the top ten. The sample in question was peripheral blood, obtained on day 0 of AZD1222 vaccination. The receptors were gathered from an adult in good health.

This clone occurred a few times. V gene TRBV3-1 (or the pseudogene TRBV3-2) combines with J gene TRBJ2-1, with 10 bases that match TRBD2. Trimming took 0 bases from V and 4 from J; bases not matched to a gene: 6. The CDR3 length is 17 residues. The germline gives CDR1 LGHDT, CDR2 YNNKEL (reference sequence). The CDR3 coding sequence is TGTGCCAGCAGCCAAGAACCCACTAGCGGGGCTTACAATGAGCAGTTCTTC. Protein sequence: CASSQEPTSGAYNEQFF.

The chain couples TRBV6-1 to TRBJ2-3; D tentatively reads TRBD1 or TRBD2 (6 bases each). Trimming pared 1 base from V and 8 bases from J, leaving 16 bases between. CDR1 and CDR2 (germline): MNHNS, SASEGT. CDR3 length: 15 residues. CDR3 in amino acids: CASSEDRAGWGTQYF. The CDR3 nucleotides read TGTGCCAGCAGTGAAGACAGGGCGGGGTGGGGTACGCAGTATTTT.

The chain employs TRBV3-1 (or the pseudogene TRBV3-2) and TRBJ1-5; D unresolved. The length of the CDR3 is 15 residues. V was cut by 1 base and J by 0 bases, with 7 bases left in between. Germline V gene sequence: CDR1 LGHDT, CDR2 YNNKEL (reference sequence). The CDR3 loop reads CASSQGTVSNQPQHF. In nucleotides, the CDR3 is TGTGCCAGCAGCCAAGGTACAGTTAGCAATCAGCCCCAGCATTTT.